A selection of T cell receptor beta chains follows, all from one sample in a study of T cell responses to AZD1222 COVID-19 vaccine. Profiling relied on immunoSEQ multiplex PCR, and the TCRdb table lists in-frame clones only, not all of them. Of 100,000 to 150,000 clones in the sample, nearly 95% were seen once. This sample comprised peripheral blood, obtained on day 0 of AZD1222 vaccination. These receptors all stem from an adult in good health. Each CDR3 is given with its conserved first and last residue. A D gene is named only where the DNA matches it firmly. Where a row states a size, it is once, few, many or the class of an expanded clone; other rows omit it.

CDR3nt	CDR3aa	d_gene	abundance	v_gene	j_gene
TGTGCCAGCAGCTTACAAGGAACAGGGTTTAATGAAAAACTGTTTTTT	CASSLQGTGFNEKLFF	-	once	TRBV7-9	TRBJ1-4
TGTGCCATCAGCGTGTACTCCACTAGCGGGAGGGCCTATGAGCAGTTCTTC	CAISVYSTSGRAYEQFF	TRBD2	-	TRBV10-3	TRBJ2-1
TGTGCCAGCAGCTTGGGGGACAGGAACACCGGGGAGCTGTTTTTT	CASSLGDRNTGELFF	TRBD1	-	TRBV7-9	TRBJ2-2
TGTGCCAGCCCGACAGGGGAAGCACGGGATGGCTACACCTTC	CASPTGEARDGYTF	-	-	TRBV21-1	TRBJ1-2
TGTGCCAGTAGTACGGGCTTCGGAAACACCATATATTTT	CASSTGFGNTIYF	-	-	TRBV19	TRBJ1-3
TGTGCCAGCAGCTTAGCGCTGGCGGGAGAAGAGCAGTTCTTC	CASSLALAGEEQFF	TRBD2	-	TRBV7-9	TRBJ2-1
TGCGCCAGCTGCCGGGACAGAAATTTAATGAACACTGAAGCTTTCTTT	CASCRDRNLMNTEAFF	TRBD1	-	TRBV23-1	TRBJ1-1
TGTGCCAGCAGCTTCATCATGGCAGGTGAGCGACGTGGGACCCAGTACTTC	CASSFIMAGERRGTQYF	-	-	TRBV11-2	TRBJ2-5
TGTGCCAGCAACGTGGGGGATTCACCCCTCCACTTT	CASNVGDSPLHF	-	-	TRBV28	TRBJ1-6
TGTGCCAGCAGCTTTTCTGTGAACACTGAAGCTTTCTTT	CASSFSVNTEAFF	-	once	TRBV7-9	TRBJ1-1
TGTGCCAGCAGTTTATTCGAAGGAAGAGGCTACACCTTC	CASSLFEGRGYTF	-	-	TRBV6-5	TRBJ1-2
TGTGCCAGCAGCTTATCGGGGGGTAATCAGCCCCAGCATTTT	CASSLSGGNQPQHF	-	once	TRBV7-2	TRBJ1-5
TGTGCCAGCAGTGAACGGGACAGACAAATAGAGCCCCAGCATTTT	CASSERDRQIEPQHF	TRBD1	-	TRBV2	TRBJ1-5
TGTGCCAGTAGTATATTCCTTAACAGGGGCAATCAGCCCCAGCATTTT	CASSIFLNRGNQPQHF	-	-	TRBV19	TRBJ1-5
TGTGCCTGGAGTCGGCGGGAGTTTGAGACCCAGTACTTC	CAWSRREFETQYF	TRBD2	-	TRBV30	TRBJ2-5
TGTGCCAGCAGTGAGGGAGGGAGAAATGAGCAGTTCTTC	CASSEGGRNEQFF	TRBD2	-	TRBV6-4	TRBJ2-1
TGTGCCAGCGCCCGGACCCCAGGCTACGAGCAGTACTTC	CASARTPGYEQYF	-	-	TRBV18	TRBJ2-7